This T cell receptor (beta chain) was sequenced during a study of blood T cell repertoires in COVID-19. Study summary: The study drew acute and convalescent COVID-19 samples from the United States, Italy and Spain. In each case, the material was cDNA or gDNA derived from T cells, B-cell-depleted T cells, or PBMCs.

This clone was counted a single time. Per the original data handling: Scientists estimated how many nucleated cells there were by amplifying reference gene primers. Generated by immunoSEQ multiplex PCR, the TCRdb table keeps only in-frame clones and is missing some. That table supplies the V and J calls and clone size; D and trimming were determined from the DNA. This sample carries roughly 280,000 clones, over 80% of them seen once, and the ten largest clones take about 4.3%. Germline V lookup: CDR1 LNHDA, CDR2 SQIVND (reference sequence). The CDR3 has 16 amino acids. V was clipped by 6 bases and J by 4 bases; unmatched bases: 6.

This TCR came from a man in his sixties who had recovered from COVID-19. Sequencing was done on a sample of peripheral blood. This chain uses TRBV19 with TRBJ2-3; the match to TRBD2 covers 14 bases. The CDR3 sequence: CASSIGLAGGPDTQYF. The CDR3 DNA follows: TGTGCCAGTAGCATCGGACTAGCGGGAGGTCCAGATACGCAGTATTTT. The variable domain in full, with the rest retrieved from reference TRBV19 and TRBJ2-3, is DGGITQSPKYLFRKEGQNVTLSCEQNLNHDAMYWYRQDPGQGLRLIYYSQIVNDFQKGDIAEGYSVSREKKESFPLTVTSAQKNPTAFYLCASSIGLAGGPDTQYFGPGTRLTVL.